This T cell receptor (beta chain) was retrieved from a study of T cells after yellow fever vaccination. Study-wide context: Libraries from low-cell-number fractions were prepared with the SMART-Seq v4 Ultra Low Input RNA kit. General study points: FACS-sorted repertoires might harbor abundant contaminating clonotypes from the bulk population.

The CDR3 is 17 residues long. Germline values: CDR1 SGHNT, CDR2 YYREEE (reference sequence). Trimming at V came to 3 bases and at J to 1 base, leaving 4 bases not matched to a gene. Concerning this clonotype: The antigen remains unidentified.

Making TCR cDNA involved 5'RACE template switching, which added UMIs and a universal primer site. Each CDR3 protein gets one entry after TCRdb re-called the 5' RACE reads with MiXCR. The data hold about 300,000 distinct CDR3 sequences, with about 6.6% observed a single time. This chain links TRBV5-4 with TRBJ2-2; 12 nucleotides align to TRBD2. This TCR came from a man aged 18-30 years who received the YFV17D yellow fever vaccine. The sample consisted of PBMCs, taken roughly seven weeks after the first yellow fever vaccination. The CDR3 sequence is CASSSSSGGVNTGELFF. DNA for the CDR3: TGTGCCAGCAGCTCCTCTAGCGGGGGGGTGAACACCGGGGAGCTGTTTTTT.